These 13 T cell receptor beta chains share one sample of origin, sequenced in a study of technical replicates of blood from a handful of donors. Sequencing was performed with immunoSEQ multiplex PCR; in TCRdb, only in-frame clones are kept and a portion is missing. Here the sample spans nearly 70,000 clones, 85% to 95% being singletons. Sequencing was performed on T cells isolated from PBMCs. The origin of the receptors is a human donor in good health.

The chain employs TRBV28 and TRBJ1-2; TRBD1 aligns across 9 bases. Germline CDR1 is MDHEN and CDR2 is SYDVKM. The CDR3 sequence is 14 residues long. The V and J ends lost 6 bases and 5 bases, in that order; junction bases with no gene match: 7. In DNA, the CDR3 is TGTGCCAGCAGCGGACAGGGGTTAAAGTATGGCTACACCTTC. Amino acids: CASSGQGLKYGYTF.

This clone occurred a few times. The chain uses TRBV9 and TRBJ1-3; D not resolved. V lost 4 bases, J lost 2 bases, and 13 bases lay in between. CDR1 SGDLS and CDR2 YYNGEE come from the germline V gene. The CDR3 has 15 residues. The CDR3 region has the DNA TGTGCCAGCAGCACAGATGTGTACCCTGGAAACACCATATATTTT. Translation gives CASSTDVYPGNTIYF.

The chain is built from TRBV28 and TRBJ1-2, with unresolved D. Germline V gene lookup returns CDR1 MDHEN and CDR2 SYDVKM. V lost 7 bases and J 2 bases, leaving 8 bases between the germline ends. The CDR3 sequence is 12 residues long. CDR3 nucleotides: TGTGCCAGCACGATTCGGAACTATGGCTACACCTTC. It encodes CASTIRNYGYTF.

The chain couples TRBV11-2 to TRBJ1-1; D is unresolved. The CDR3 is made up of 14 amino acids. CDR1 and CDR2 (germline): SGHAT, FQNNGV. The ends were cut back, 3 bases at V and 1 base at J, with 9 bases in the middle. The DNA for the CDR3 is TGTGCCAGCAGCTTTATCATCGGGAACACTGAAGCTTTCTTT. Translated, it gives CASSFIIGNTEAFF.

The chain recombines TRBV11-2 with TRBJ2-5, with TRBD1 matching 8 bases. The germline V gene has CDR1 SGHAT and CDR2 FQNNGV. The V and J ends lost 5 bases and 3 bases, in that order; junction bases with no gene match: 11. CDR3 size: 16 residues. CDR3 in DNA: TGTGCCAGCAGCGCCTCTTGGACAGGGAGAGAAGAGACCCAGTACTTC. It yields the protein CASSASWTGREETQYF. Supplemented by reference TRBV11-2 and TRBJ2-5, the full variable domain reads EAGVAQSPRYKIIEKRQSVAFWCNPISGHATLYWYQQILGQGPKLLIQFQNNGVVDDSQLPKDRFSAERLKGVDSTLKIQPAKLEDSAVYLCASSASWTGREETQYFGPGTRLLVL.

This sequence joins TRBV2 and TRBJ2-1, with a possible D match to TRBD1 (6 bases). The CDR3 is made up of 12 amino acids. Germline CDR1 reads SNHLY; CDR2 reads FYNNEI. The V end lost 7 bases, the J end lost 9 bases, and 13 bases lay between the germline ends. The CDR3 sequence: CASKLQGTEQFF. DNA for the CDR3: TGTGCCAGCAAGTTACAGGGTACTGAGCAGTTCTTC.

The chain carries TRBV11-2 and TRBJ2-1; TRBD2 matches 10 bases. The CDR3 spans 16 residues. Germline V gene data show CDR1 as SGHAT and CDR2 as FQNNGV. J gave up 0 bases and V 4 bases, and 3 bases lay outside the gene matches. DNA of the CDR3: TGTGCCAGCAGCTCCCTAGCGGGGGTCTCCTACAATGAGCAGTTCTTC. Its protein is CASSSLAGVSYNEQFF.

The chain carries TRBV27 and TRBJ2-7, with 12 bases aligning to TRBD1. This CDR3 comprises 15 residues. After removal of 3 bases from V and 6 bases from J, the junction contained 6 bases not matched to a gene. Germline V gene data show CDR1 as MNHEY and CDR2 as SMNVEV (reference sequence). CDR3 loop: CASSLVGTGGSEQYF. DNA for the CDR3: TGTGCCAGCAGTTTGGTAGGGACAGGGGGCTCCGAGCAGTACTTC.

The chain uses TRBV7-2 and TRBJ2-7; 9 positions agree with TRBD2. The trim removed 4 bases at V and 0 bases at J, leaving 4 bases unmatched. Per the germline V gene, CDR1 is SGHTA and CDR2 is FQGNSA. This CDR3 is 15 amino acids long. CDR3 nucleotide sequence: TGTGCCAGCAGCTCTTATAGCGGGAGCTCCTACGAGCAGTACTTC. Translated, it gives CASSSYSGSSYEQYF.

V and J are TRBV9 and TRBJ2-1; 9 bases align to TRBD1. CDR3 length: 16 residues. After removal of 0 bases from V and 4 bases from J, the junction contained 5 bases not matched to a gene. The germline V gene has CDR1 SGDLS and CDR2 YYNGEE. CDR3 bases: TGTGCCAGCAGCGTAGCTGGGGGACAGGGATACAATGAGCAGTTCTTC. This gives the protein CASSVAGGQGYNEQFF.

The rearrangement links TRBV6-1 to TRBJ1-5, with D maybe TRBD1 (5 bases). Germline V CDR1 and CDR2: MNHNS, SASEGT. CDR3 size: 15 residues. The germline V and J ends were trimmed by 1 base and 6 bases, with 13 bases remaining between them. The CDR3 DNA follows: TGTGCCAGCAGTGAAGGGGCAGGGATTGCTCAGCCCCAGCATTTT. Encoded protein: CASSEGAGIAQPQHF.

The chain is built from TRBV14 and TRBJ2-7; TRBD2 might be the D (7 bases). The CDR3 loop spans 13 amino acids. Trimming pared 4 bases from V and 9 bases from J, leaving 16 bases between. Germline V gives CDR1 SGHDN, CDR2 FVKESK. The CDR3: CASSLTRGARQYF. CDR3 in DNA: TGTGCCAGCAGCCTCACACGGGGGGCTCGGCAGTACTTC. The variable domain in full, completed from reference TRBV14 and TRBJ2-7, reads EAGVTQFPSHSVIEKGQTVTLRCDPISGHDNLYWYRRVMGKEIKFLLHFVKESKQDESGMPNNRFLAERTGGTYSTLKVQPAELEDSGVYFCASSLTRGARQYFGPGTRLTVT.

The chain's CDR3 is CASSTVQVSTDTQYF. The CDR3 coding sequence is TGTGCCAGTAGTACAGTACAGGTTAGCACAGATACGCAGTATTTT. This chain uses TRBV19 with TRBJ2-3, with a possible D match to TRBD1 (5 bases). Germline V gives CDR1 LNHDA, CDR2 SQIVND (reference sequence). V was cut by 4 bases and J by 0 bases, with 11 bases left in between. This CDR3 spans 15 amino acids. Looking up the rest from reference TRBV19 and TRBJ2-3 gives the full variable domain: DGGITQSPKYLFRKEGQNVTLSCEQNLNHDAMYWYRQDPGQGLRLIYYSQIVNDFQKGDIAEGYSVSREKKESFPLTVTSAQKNPTAFYLCASSTVQVSTDTQYFGPGTRLTVL.